Following are 14 T cell receptor beta chains from one sample sequenced in a study of OX40 agonist ivuxolimab in advanced cancers. TCRdb's copy holds only in-frame clones and misses some; the assay was immunoSEQ multiplex PCR. The sample has some 19,000 clones; 78% are singletons. The input for sequencing was CD4+ or CD8+ T cells sorted from blood, taken in a trial of the OX40 agonist ivuxolimab. These receptors were taken from an adult with an advanced solid tumor such as melanoma, head and neck, liver or kidney cancer.

The chain uses TRBV6-1 and TRBJ1-2, with 8 bases aligning to TRBD1. V trimming: 3 bases; J trimming: 5 bases; junction bases outside the gene matches: 5. Germline loops: CDR1 MNHNS, CDR2 SASEGT. The CDR3 covers 14 residues. In nucleotides, the CDR3 is TGTGCCAGCAGTGAGGGGACAGGCACATATGGCTACACCTTC. Translated, it gives CASSEGTGTYGYTF.

The rearrangement joins TRBV4-3 to TRBJ2-7, with TRBD1 matching 8 bases. V lost 3 bases to trimming and J lost 2 bases; unmatched junction nucleotides: 0. CDR3 length: 13 residues. CDR1 is LGHNA, CDR2 YSLEER, per germline. This CDR3 reads CASSQGQAYEQYF. The CDR3 coding sequence is TGCGCCAGCAGCCAGGGACAGGCCTACGAGCAGTACTTC.

V and J are TRBV5-1 and TRBJ2-1; TRBD2 matches 9 bases. Unmatched junction bases numbered 13, after V lost 7 bases and J lost 5 bases. This CDR3 region has 16 residues. Germline CDR1 SGHRS, CDR2 YFSETQ. CDR3 nucleotide sequence: TGCGCCAGCGGGGGAATAAGCGGGAGGATCGACAATGAGCAGTTCTTC. Amino acid sequence: CASGGISGRIDNEQFF. Variable domain in full (rest from reference TRBV5-1 and TRBJ2-1): KAGVTQTPRYLIKTRGQQVTLSCSPISGHRSVSWYQQTPGQGLQFLFEYFSETQRNKGNFPGRFSGRQFSNSRSEMNVSTLELGDSALYLCASGGISGRIDNEQFFGPGTRLTVL.

J is TRBJ2-2 and V is TRBV19; D is ambiguous. Germline V gene data show CDR1 as LNHDA and CDR2 as SQIVND (reference sequence). The V gene lost 1 base and the J gene lost 6 bases, with 15 bases spanning the gap. This CDR3 has 16 residues. CDR3 in DNA: TGTGCCAGTAGTATAGGGGCAGGATCAACACCCGGGGAGCTGTTTTTT. Its protein product is CASSIGAGSTPGELFF.

The chain couples TRBV2 to TRBJ2-1, with 7 bases aligning to TRBD2. CDR1 and CDR2 from the germline V gene are SNHLY and FYNNEI. Germline trimming cut 8 bases from V and 5 bases from J; bases unmatched to any gene: 18. The CDR3 spans 17 residues. CDR3 protein: CASVRLESGGVNNEQFF. CDR3 DNA sequence: TGTGCCAGCGTTAGACTCGAATCTGGGGGGGTGAACAATGAGCAGTTCTTC.

This clone was detected only once. The chain employs TRBV5-4 and TRBJ2-7; a weak D match, TRBD2 (5 bases). The CDR3 loop spans 16 amino acids. Deletions cut 3 bases from V and 5 bases from J, with 21 bases between. Germline V gene data show CDR1 as SGHNT and CDR2 as YYREEE (reference sequence). CDR3 in amino acids: CASSSGGWGKVNEQYF. CDR3 nucleotides: TGTGCCAGCAGCTCAGGCGGGTGGGGAAAGGTCAACGAGCAGTACTTC.

This clone was found once. The V and J genes are TRBV7-2 and TRBJ2-6; TRBD2 matches 9 bases. The CDR3 contains 19 residues. The germline gives CDR1 SGHTA, CDR2 FQGNSA. Unmatched junction bases numbered 11, after V lost 5 bases and J lost 0 bases. The DNA of the CDR3 is TGTGCCAGCAGCCCCTCCGGAGCGGGGGGACTCTCTGGGGCCAACGTCCTGACTTTC. It codes for CASSPSGAGGLSGANVLTF.

The chain couples TRBV4-3 to TRBJ2-7; possible D gene TRBD2, 6 bases. The ends were cut back, 0 bases at V and 4 bases at J, with 13 bases in the middle. The CDR3 spans 15 residues. Germline V gene lookup returns CDR1 LGHNA and CDR2 YSLEER. The CDR3 here is CASSQDFGGRYEQYF. In nucleotides, the CDR3 is TGCGCCAGCAGCCAAGATTTTGGGGGGAGGTACGAGCAGTACTTC.

By sample fraction, this clone is large (0.1 to 1%). The V call is TRBV6-1, the J call TRBJ1-2, with TRBD1 as a possible D gene (6 bases). Germline loops: CDR1 MNHNS, CDR2 SASEGT. Trimming shortened V by 1 base and J by 7 bases, and 16 bases separated the two germline ends. This CDR3 contains 15 residues. DNA for the CDR3: TGTGCCAGCAGTGAAGGTACCACAGGGATAATTGGCTACACCTTC. Translation gives CASSEGTTGIIGYTF.

This sequence joins TRBV4-3 and TRBJ1-1, with 8 bases matching TRBD1. V was clipped by 3 bases and J by 3 bases; unmatched bases: 6. The CDR3 length is 15 residues. Looked up from germline, CDR1 is LGHNA and CDR2 is YSLEER. CDR3 DNA sequence: TGCGCCAGCAGCCAGAGGACAGGGAGGGACACTGAAGCTTTCTTT. Protein product: CASSQRTGRDTEAFF.

The chain links TRBV5-1 to TRBJ1-6; D not resolved. CDR3 length equals 14 residues. Trimming took 7 bases from V and 0 from J, leaving 8 bases between them. Germline V gene lookup returns CDR1 SGHRS and CDR2 YFSETQ. The CDR3 spells CASSGSSYNSPLHF. The CDR3 bases are TGCGCCAGCTCCGGAAGCTCCTATAATTCACCCCTCCACTTT.

The chain couples TRBV19 to TRBJ2-1; the D gene is possibly TRBD2 (7 bases). V was cut by 7 bases and J by 7 bases, with 23 bases left in between. This CDR3 is built from 16 residues. Germline CDR1 and CDR2: LNHDA and SQIVND (reference sequence). This CDR3 reads CASKRGMGGGVNEQFF. CDR3 DNA sequence: TGTGCCAGTAAAAGAGGTATGGGAGGGGGAGTGAATGAGCAGTTCTTC.

This chain uses TRBV5-1 with TRBJ2-1; D remains unclear. This CDR3 is built from 13 residues. CDR1 and CDR2 from the germline V gene are SGHRS and YFSETQ. V gave up 4 bases and J gave up 6 bases, with 11 bases separating them. The chain's CDR3 is CASSPNPSNEQFF. The DNA of the CDR3 is TGCGCCAGCAGCCCTAACCCGAGCAATGAGCAGTTCTTC.

The CDR3 bases are TGTGCCAGTTCCCGGAGTGGGGTCCTCTTCACAGATACGCAGTATTTT. Its protein product is CASSRSGVLFTDTQYF. The chain recombines TRBV27 with TRBJ2-3; D remains unclear. Deletions cut 9 bases from V and 2 bases from J, with 21 bases between. Germline-derived CDR1 and CDR2 are MNHEY and SMNVEV (reference sequence). The CDR3 is made up of 16 amino acids.